This T cell receptor beta chain emerged from a study of shared clonotypes between healthy human individuals. This clone has a handful of counts. Only in-frame clones appear in the TCRdb table, and some are missing; sequencing was by immunoSEQ multiplex PCR. The data hold about 1 million clones, with roughly 80% observed a single time. Source material: memory CD4+ T cells sorted from blood. Sample subset: CD45RA-negative fraction. The sequence came from a man between 18 and 29 years old in good health.

Here the CDR3 DNA reads TGCGCCAGCAGCTGGACCATGAACACTGAAGCTTTCTTT. Residues: CASSWTMNTEAFF. The V and J genes are TRBV5-1 and TRBJ1-1; D is undetermined. Germline CDR1 reads SGHRS; CDR2 reads YFSETQ. Between the trimmed V and J ends, which lost 3 bases and 0 bases, there was a span of 6 bases. The CDR3 sequence is 13 residues long.